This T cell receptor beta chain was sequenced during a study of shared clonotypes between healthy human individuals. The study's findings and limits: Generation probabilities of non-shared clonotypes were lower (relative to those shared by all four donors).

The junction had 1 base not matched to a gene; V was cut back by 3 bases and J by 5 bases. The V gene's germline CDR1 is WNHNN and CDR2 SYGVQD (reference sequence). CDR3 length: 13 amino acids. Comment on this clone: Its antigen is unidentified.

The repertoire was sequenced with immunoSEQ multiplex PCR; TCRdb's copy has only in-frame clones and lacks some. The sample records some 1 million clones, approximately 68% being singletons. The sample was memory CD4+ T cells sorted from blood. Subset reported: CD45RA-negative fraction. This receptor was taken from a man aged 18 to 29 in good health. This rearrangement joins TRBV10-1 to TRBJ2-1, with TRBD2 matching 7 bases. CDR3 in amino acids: CASSELANNEQFF. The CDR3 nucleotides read TGCGCCAGCAGTGAACTAGCGAACAATGAGCAGTTCTTC.